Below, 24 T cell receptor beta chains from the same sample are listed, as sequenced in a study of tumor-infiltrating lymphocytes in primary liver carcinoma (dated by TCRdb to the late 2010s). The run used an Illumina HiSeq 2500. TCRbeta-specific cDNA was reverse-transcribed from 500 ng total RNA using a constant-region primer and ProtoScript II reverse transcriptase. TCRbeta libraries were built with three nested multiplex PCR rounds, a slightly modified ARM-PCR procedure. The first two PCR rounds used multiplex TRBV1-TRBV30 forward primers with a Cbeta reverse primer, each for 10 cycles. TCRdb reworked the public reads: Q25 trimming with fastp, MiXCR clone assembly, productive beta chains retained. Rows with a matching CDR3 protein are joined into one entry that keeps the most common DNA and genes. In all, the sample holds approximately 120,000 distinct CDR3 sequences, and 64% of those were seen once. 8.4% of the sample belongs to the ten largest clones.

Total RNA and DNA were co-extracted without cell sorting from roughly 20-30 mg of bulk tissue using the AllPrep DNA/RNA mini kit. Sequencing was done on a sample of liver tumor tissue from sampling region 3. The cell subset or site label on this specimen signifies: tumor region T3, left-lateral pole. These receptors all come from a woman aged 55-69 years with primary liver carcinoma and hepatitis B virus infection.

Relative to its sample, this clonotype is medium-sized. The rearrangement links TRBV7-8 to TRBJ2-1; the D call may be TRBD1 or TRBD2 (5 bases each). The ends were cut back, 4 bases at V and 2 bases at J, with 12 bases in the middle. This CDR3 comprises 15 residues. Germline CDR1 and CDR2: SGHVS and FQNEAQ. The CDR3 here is CASSSGRSTYNEQFF. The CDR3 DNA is TGTGCCAGCAGCTCGGGACGGTCCACCTACAATGAGCAGTTCTTC.

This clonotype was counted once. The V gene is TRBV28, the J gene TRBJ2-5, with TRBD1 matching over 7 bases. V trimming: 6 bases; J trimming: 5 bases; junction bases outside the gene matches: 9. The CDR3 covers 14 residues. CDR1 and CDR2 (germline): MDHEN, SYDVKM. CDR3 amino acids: CASSAQGPRETQYF. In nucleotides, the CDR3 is TGTGCCAGCAGCGCACAGGGGCCGCGGGAGACCCAGTACTTC.

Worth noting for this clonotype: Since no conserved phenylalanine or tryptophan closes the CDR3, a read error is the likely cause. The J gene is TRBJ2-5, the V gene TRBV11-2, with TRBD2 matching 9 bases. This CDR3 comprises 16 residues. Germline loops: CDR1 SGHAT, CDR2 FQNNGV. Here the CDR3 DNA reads TGTGCCAGCAGCTACTCCCATGGTAGCGGGAGAGAGATCCAGTACTTA. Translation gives CASSYSHGSGREIQYL.

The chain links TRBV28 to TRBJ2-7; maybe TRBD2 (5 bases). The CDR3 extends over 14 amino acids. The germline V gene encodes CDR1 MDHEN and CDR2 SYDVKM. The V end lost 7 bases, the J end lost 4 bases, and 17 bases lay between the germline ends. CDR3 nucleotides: TGTGCCAGCAAACAGCGGAAGTACCATTACGAGCAGTACTTC. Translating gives CASKQRKYHYEQYF.

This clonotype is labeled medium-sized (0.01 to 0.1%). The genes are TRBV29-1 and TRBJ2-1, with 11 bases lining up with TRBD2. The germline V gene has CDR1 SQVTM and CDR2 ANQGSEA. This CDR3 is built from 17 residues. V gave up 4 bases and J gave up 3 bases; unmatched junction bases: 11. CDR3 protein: CSVVWLAGGLHYNEQFF. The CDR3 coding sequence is TGCAGCGTTGTTTGGCTAGCGGGAGGCCTCCACTACAATGAGCAGTTCTTC.

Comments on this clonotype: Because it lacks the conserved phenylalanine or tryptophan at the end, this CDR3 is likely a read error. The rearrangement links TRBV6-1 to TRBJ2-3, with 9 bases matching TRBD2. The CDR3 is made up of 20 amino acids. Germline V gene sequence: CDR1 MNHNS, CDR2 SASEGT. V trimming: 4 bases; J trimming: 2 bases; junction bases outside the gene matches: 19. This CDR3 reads CASSGHSGSLLGAITDTQYS. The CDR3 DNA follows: TGTGCCAGCAGTGGACATAGCGGGAGCTTATTAGGGGCGATCACAGATACGCAGTATTCT.

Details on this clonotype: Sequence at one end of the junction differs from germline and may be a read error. The CDR3 reads CTSSGMEANYGYTF. The CDR3 DNA sequence: TGTACCAGCAGTGGAATGGAAGCTAACTATGGCTACACCTTC. The rearrangement uses TRBV25-1 and TRBJ1-2; no clear D. CDR3 length equals 14 residues. The germline CDR1 and CDR2 sequences are MGHDK and SYGVNS.

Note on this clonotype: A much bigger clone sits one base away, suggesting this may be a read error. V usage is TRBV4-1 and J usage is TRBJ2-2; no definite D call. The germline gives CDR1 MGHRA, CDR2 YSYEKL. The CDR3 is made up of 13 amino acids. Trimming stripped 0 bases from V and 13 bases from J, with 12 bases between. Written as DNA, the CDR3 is TGCGCCAGCAGCCAAGAGCGGTCTATTATGCTGTTTTTT. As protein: CASSQERSIMLFF.

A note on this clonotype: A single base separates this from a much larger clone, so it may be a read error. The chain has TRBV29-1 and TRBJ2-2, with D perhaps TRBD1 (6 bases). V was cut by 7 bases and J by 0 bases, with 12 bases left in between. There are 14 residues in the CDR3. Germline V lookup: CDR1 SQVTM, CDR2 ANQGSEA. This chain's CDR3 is CSAVDRSNTGELFF. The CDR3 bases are TGCAGCGCTGTGGACAGATCGAACACCGGGGAGCTGTTTTTT.

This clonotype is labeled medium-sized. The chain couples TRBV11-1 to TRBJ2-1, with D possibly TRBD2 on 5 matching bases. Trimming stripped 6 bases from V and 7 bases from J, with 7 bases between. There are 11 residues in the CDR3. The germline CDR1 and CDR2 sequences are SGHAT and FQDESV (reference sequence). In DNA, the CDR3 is TGTGCCAGCAGGACTATTAATGAGCAGTTCTTC. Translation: CASRTINEQFF.

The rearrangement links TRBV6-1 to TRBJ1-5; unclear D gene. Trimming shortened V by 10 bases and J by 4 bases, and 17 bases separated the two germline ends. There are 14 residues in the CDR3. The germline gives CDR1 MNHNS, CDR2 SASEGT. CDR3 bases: TGTGCCACCATGAAAGGCGAGGCTAATCAGCCCCAGCATTTT. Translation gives CATMKGEANQPQHF.

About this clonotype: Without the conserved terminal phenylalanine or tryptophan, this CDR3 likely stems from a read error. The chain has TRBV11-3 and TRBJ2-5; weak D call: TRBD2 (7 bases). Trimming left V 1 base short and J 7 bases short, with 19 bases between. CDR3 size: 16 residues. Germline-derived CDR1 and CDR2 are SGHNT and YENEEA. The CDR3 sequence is CASSLGTRGAPGTQYI. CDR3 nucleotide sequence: TGTGCCAGCAGCTTAGGAACCCGGGGGGCCCCTGGGACCCAGTACATC.

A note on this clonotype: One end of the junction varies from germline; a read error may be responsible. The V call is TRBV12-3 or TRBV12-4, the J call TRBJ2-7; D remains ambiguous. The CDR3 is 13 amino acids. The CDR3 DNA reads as TGTGCGAGCAGTAGCCGGACCCAGCACGAGCAGTACTTC. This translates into CASSSRTQHEQYF.

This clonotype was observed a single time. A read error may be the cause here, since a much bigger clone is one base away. The CDR3 sequence: CASSYYRDHYQGDTQYF. CDR3 sequence (DNA): TGTGCCAGCAGTTACTACCGGGACCACTACCAGGGAGATACGCAGTATTTT. The chain is built from TRBV28 and TRBJ2-3; D might be TRBD1 or TRBD2, each matching 5 bases. V was cut by 4 bases and J by 5 bases, with 22 bases left in between. Germline assignment: CDR1 MDHEN and CDR2 SYDVKM. The CDR3 consists of 17 residues.

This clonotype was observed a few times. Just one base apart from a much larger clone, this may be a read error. CDR3 amino acids: CASSLAQGTNGKLFF. The CDR3 DNA reads as TGTGCCAGCAGCTTAGCACAGGGAACTAATGGAAAACTGTTTTTT. The chain couples TRBV7-9 to TRBJ1-4; the D gene is possibly TRBD1 (6 bases). The CDR3 is made up of 15 amino acids. Germline lookup yields CDR1 SEHNR and CDR2 FQNEAQ (reference sequence).

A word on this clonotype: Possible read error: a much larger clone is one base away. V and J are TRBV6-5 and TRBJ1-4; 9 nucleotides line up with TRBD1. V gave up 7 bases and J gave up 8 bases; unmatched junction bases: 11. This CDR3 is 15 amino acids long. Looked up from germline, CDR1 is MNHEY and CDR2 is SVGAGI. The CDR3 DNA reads TGTGCCAGCACCGACGGACAGGGGATGTGGGAAAAACTGTTTTTT. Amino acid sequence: CASTDGQGMWEKLFF.

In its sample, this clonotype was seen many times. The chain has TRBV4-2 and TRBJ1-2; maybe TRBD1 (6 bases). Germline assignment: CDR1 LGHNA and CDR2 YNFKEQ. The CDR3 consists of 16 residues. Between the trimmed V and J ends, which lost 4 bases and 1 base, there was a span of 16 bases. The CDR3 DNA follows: TGTGCCAGCAGCCTTACTGCGGGGGCTGATAACTATGGCTACACCTTC. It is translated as CASSLTAGADNYGYTF.

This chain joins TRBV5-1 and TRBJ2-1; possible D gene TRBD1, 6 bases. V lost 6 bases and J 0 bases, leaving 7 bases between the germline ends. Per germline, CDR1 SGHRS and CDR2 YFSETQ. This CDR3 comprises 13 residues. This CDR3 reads CASNRASYNEQFF. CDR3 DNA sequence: TGCGCCAGCAACAGGGCCTCCTACAATGAGCAGTTCTTC.

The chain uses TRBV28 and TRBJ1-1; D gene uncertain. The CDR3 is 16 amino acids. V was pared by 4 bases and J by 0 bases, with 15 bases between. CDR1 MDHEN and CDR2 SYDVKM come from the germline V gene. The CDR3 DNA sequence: TGTGCCAGCAGTTCCGGGATTAGAGGCATGAACACTGAAGCTTTCTTT. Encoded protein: CASSSGIRGMNTEAFF.

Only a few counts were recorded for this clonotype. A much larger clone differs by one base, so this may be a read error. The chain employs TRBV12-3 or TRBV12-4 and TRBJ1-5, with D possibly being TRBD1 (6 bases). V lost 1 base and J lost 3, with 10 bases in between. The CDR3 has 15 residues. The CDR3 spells CASSLEDRINQPQHF. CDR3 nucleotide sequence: TGTGCCAGCAGTTTAGAGGACAGAATCAATCAGCCCCAGCATTTT.

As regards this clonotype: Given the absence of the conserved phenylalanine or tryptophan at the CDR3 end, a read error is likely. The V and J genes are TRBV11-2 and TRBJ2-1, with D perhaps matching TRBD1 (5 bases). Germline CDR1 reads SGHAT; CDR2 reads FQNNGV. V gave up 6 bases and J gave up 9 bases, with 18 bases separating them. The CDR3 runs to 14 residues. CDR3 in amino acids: CASRQVRRRTEQFL. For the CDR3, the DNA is TGTGCCAGCAGACAGGTTCGGAGAAGAACTGAGCAGTTCCTC.

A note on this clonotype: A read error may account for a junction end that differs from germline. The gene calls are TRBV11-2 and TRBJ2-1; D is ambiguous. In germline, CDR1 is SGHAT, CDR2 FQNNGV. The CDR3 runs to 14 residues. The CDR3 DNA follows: TGTGTCAGCAGCTTTGGGTGTAGCTCCAATGAGCAGTCCTTC. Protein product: CVSSFGCSSNEQSF.

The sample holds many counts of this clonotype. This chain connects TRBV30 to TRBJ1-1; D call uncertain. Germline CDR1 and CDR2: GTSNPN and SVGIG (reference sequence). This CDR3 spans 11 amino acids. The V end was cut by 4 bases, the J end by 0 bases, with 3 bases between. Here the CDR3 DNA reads TGTGCCTGGACGGTGAACACTGAAGCTTTCTTT. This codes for CAWTVNTEAFF.

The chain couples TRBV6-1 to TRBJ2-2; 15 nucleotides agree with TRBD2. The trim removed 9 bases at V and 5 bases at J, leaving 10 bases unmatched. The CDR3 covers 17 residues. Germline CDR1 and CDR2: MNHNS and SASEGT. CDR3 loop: CASTLGLAGGTTGELFF. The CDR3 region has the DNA TGTGCCAGTACCCTGGGACTAGCGGGAGGTACGACCGGGGAGCTGTTTTTT.